Listed here are 10 T cell receptor beta chains from one sample, sequenced in a study of T-cell reconstitution after alpha-beta-depleted transplantation in children (dated by TCRdb to about 2016). Receptors were amplified or captured by PCR. Instrument used: Illumina HiSeq 2500. TCR library preparation used molecular barcoding, with unique molecular identifiers applied to normalize quantification of the TCRbeta repertoire. TCRdb's own reprocessing of the public reads used fastp at Q25 and MiXCR and kept productive beta chains. For every CDR3 protein sequence, its rows merge into one entry that carries the most common genes and DNA. Counted in this sample were hundreds of thousands of distinct CDR3 sequences; roughly 15% of them appeared once. The top ten clonotypes cover approximately 1% of the sample. Here the sequenced sample was PBMCs from the stem cell graft donor, taken from the stem cell graft. These receptor sequences come from a human donor who donated a stem cell graft to a child with acute myeloid leukemia.

The rearrangement links TRBV5-1 to TRBJ2-7; 8 bases are a match to TRBD1. Germline CDR1 is SGHRS and CDR2 is YFSETQ. CDR3 size: 15 residues. J gave up 3 bases and V 4 bases, and 9 bases lay outside the gene matches. The CDR3 spells CASSVSTGDFYEQYF. The CDR3 nucleotides are TGCGCCAGCAGCGTCTCGACAGGGGACTTCTACGAGCAGTACTTC.

This clonotype was found once. The V gene is TRBV4-2, the J gene TRBJ2-5, with TRBD2 as a possible D gene (6 bases). The CDR3 is 16 amino acids. The V gene lost 1 base and the J gene lost 2 bases, with 14 bases spanning the gap. CDR1 LGHNA and CDR2 YNFKEQ come from the germline V gene. CDR3 loop: CASSQGGGVIQETQYF. DNA of the CDR3: TGTGCCAGCAGCCAAGGCGGCGGGGTGATACAAGAGACCCAGTACTTC.

The gene calls are TRBV10-3 and TRBJ2-2, with D possibly matching TRBD1 (6 bases). The CDR3 extends over 15 amino acids. V was cut by 6 bases and J by 1 base, with 12 bases left in between. Germline V gives CDR1 ENHRY, CDR2 SYGVKD. CDR3 bases: TGTGCCATCAGACCGGGACAAGAGAACACCGGGGAGCTGTTTTTT. Encoded protein: CAIRPGQENTGELFF.

This clonotype was recorded a few times. V is TRBV12-3 or TRBV12-4 and J is TRBJ1-6; D remains unclear. The V gene lost 5 bases and the J gene lost 2 bases, with 10 bases spanning the gap. There are 15 residues in the CDR3. Here the CDR3 reads CASSPSTAYNSPLHF. The CDR3 bases are TGTGCCAGCAGTCCTTCGACGGCCTATAATTCACCCCTCCACTTT.

This clonotype has more than one count but fewer than ten. This chain uses TRBV12-3 or TRBV12-4 with TRBJ1-4; no firm D call. Between the trimmed V and J ends, which lost 4 bases and 8 bases, there was a span of 14 bases. CDR3 length: 14 amino acids. For the CDR3, the DNA is TGTGCCAGCAGTTCTAACGGGGTTGCAGAAAAACTGTTTTTT. Protein product: CASSSNGVAEKLFF.

This clonotype appeared many times. The V gene is TRBV20-1, the J gene TRBJ2-7; D is undetermined. This CDR3 is 12 amino acids long. The ends were cut back, 3 bases at V and 4 bases at J, with 10 bases in the middle. Germline V CDR1 and CDR2: DFQATT, SNEGSKA (reference sequence). Written as DNA, the CDR3 is TGCAGTGCTAGGACAAAACTTTACGAGCAGTACGTC. It translates to CSARTKLYEQYV.

This clonotype was counted a few times. The chain couples TRBV20-1 to TRBJ1-2, with a possible D match to TRBD1 (6 bases). CDR1 and CDR2 (germline): DFQATT, SNEGSKA (reference sequence). The CDR3 extends over 13 amino acids. V was trimmed by 1 base and J by 7 bases, leaving 13 bases between them. This chain's CDR3 is CSARVGGLGGYTF. The CDR3 nucleotides read TGCAGTGCTAGAGTAGGGGGGCTAGGTGGCTACACCTTC.

This clonotype was seen ten or more times. J is TRBJ2-1 and V is TRBV20-1; TRBD1 is a possible D gene (6 bases). The V end was cut by 3 bases, the J end by 4 bases, with 10 bases between. The CDR3 runs 13 residues. Germline lookup yields CDR1 DFQATT and CDR2 SNEGSKA (reference sequence). For the CDR3, the DNA is TGCAGTGCTAGGGCCGACAGGTACAATGAGCAGTTCTTC. This codes for CSARADRYNEQFF.

This clonotype was observed many times. J is TRBJ2-7 and V is TRBV15, with 10 bases matching TRBD2. V shed 8 bases and J 3 bases; nucleotides not matched to a gene: 10. The CDR3 runs to 15 residues. Germline V gives CDR1 LNHNV, CDR2 YYDKDF (reference sequence). The CDR3 coding sequence is TGTGCCACCGGGGACAGGACTAGCGGCCTCTACGAGCAGTACTTC. It codes for CATGDRTSGLYEQYF.

This clonotype was counted at least ten times. The chain carries TRBV7-9 and TRBJ1-5; D unclear. The CDR3 runs to 15 residues. The germline V gene has CDR1 SEHNR and CDR2 FQNEAQ (reference sequence). V was trimmed by 1 base and J by 0 bases, leaving 7 bases between them. CDR3 coding DNA: TGTGCCAGCAGCTTAGGGGATCCTAGCAATCAGCCCCAGCATTTT. This translates into CASSLGDPSNQPQHF.